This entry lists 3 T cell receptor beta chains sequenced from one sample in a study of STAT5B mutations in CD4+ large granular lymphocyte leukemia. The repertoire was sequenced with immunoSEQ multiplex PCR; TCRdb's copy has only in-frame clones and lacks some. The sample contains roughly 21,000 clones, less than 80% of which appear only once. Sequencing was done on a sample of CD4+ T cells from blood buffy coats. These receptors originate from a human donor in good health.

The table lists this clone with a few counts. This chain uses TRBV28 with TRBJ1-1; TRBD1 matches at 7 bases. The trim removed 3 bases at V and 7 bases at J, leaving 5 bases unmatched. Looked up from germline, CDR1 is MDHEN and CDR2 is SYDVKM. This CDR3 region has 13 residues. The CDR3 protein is CASSFPDRDEAFF. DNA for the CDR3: TGTGCCAGCAGTTTCCCCGACAGGGATGAAGCTTTCTTT.

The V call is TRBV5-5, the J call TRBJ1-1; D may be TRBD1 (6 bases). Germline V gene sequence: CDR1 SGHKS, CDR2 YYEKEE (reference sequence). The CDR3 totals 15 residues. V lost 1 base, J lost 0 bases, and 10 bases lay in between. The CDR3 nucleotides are TGTGCCAGCAGCTTGCGGGGGGCTTTGAACACTGAAGCTTTCTTT. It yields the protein CASSLRGALNTEAFF.

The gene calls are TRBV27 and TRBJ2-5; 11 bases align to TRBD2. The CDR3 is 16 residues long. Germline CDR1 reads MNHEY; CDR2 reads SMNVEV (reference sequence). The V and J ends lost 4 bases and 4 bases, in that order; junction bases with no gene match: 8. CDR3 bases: TGTGCCAGCAGTTCACTGACTAGCGGGAAAGGAGAGACCCAGTACTTC. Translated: CASSSLTSGKGETQYF.